Below are 27 T cell receptor beta chains sequenced from a single sample in a study of T-cell reconstitution after alpha-beta-depleted transplantation in children (dated by TCRdb to 2016 to 2018). Library construction relied on PCR. TCRdb names Illumina HiSeq 2500 as the instrument used. TCR library preparation used molecular barcoding, with unique molecular identifiers applied to normalize quantification of the TCRbeta repertoire. Starting from the raw public reads, TCRdb applied fastp trimming at Q25, assembled clones with MiXCR and retained in-frame beta chains. Each entry is one CDR3 protein sequence, shown with its most common DNA and genes. This sample lists hundreds of thousands of distinct CDR3 sequences; 16% were detected once. Clones ranked in the top ten supply about 1.1% of the sample. This specimen consisted of PBMCs from the stem cell graft donor, obtained from the stem cell graft. These receptors came from a human donor who donated a stem cell graft to a child with acute myeloid leukemia.

A few counts support this clonotype. The chain has TRBV7-2 and TRBJ1-5, with D maybe TRBD1 (5 bases). Germline V gene data show CDR1 as SGHTA and CDR2 as FQGNSA. This CDR3 has 16 amino acids. The V and J ends lost 1 base and 6 bases respectively, with 16 bases between them. CDR3 in DNA: TGTGCCAGCAGCTTAGACGGGGGTTGGGCAACTCAGCCCCAGCATTTT. This translates into CASSLDGGWATQPQHF.

This clonotype was picked up many times. The rearrangement links TRBV14 to TRBJ2-7; the D gene is possibly TRBD1 (5 bases). The CDR3 totals 13 residues. Germline V lookup: CDR1 SGHDN, CDR2 FVKESK. Trimming stripped 4 bases from V and 2 bases from J, with 9 bases between. Here the CDR3 reads CASSRQGTYEQYF. CDR3 nucleotide sequence: TGTGCCAGCAGCCGGCAGGGTACCTACGAGCAGTACTTC. The full variable domain, in which reference TRBV14 and TRBJ2-7 provide the parts outside the CDR3, is EAGVTQFPSHSVIEKGQTVTLRCDPISGHDNLYWYRRVMGKEIKFLLHFVKESKQDESGMPNNRFLAERTGGTYSTLKVQPAELEDSGVYFCASSRQGTYEQYFGPGTRLTVT.

This clonotype has at least ten counts. The rearrangement joins TRBV20-1 to TRBJ2-5, with TRBD1 as a possible D gene (6 bases). The CDR3 runs 12 residues. Per the germline V gene, CDR1 is DFQATT and CDR2 is SNEGSKA (reference sequence). Trimming pared 6 bases from V and 5 bases from J, leaving 13 bases between. This chain's CDR3 is CSAQGPRETQYF. The CDR3 DNA sequence: TGCAGTGCCCAGGGGCCCCGGGAGACCCAGTACTTC.

This clonotype appeared many times. The J gene is TRBJ2-7, the V gene TRBV13; D gene ambiguous. Germline CDR1 reads PRHDT; CDR2 reads FYEKMQ (reference sequence). Between the trimmed V and J ends, which lost 5 bases and 0 bases, there was a span of 5 bases. CDR3 length equals 12 residues. CDR3 nucleotides: TGTGCCAGCAGCACGAGCTCCTACGAGCAGTACTTC. Translation: CASSTSSYEQYF. Full variable domain (rest looked up from reference TRBV13 and TRBJ2-7): AAGVIQSPRHLIKEKRETATLKCYPIPRHDTVYWYQQGPGQDPQFLISFYEKMQSDKGSIPDRFSAQQFSDYHSELNMSSLELGDSALYFCASSTSSYEQYFGPGTRLTVT.

In its sample, this clonotype was seen a few times. The chain carries TRBV24-1 and TRBJ2-3, with D perhaps TRBD1 (7 bases). With 11 bases removed from V and 5 bases from J, the gap between germline ends came to 19 bases. CDR1 is KGHDR, CDR2 SFDVKD, per germline. The CDR3 has 14 residues. The CDR3 protein is CAIGRGGLGDTQYF. DNA of the CDR3: TGTGCCATCGGGAGAGGGGGCCTAGGAGATACGCAGTATTTT.

There are many counts of this clonotype. This rearrangement joins TRBV7-2 to TRBJ2-2, with D tentatively TRBD1 (6 bases). V dropped 3 bases and J dropped 5 bases, with 10 bases sitting between them. This CDR3 spans 14 amino acids. Germline V gene sequence: CDR1 SGHTA, CDR2 FQGNSA. The chain's CDR3 is CASSLERGTGELFF. CDR3 coding DNA: TGTGCCAGCAGCTTGGAGAGGGGGACCGGGGAGCTGTTTTTT.

This clonotype was recorded many times. This chain joins TRBV7-2 and TRBJ1-1; TRBD1 matches at 7 bases. This CDR3 has 13 amino acids. The germline CDR1 and CDR2 sequences are SGHTA and FQGNSA. Trimming cost V 7 bases and J 2 bases; bases outside gene matches: 4. In DNA form, the CDR3 reads TGTGCCAGCAAACGACAGGGTAACACTGAAGCTTTCTTT. This gives the protein CASKRQGNTEAFF.

This clonotype has at least ten counts. This chain links TRBV20-1 with TRBJ1-1; D is ambiguous. V gave up 3 bases and J gave up 10 bases, with 15 bases separating them. The CDR3 totals 12 residues. The germline V gene encodes CDR1 DFQATT and CDR2 SNEGSKA (reference sequence). The CDR3 DNA follows: TGCAGTGCTAGGCGGCAGGCCCTGGGAGCTTTCTTT. Protein sequence: CSARRQALGAFF.

This clonotype was seen only a few times. The V gene is TRBV5-6, the J gene TRBJ2-3, with D possibly being TRBD1 (5 bases). V was cut by 5 bases and J by 3 bases, with 13 bases left in between. CDR1 and CDR2 (germline): SGHDT, YYEEEE. The CDR3 is made up of 14 amino acids. The CDR3 is CASRQKPGTDTQYF. CDR3 DNA sequence: TGTGCCAGCAGACAGAAACCAGGGACAGATACGCAGTATTTT.

This clonotype was recorded many times. The chain couples TRBV11-2 to TRBJ1-2; D remains unclear. Germline CDR1 is SGHAT and CDR2 is FQNNGV. The V end lost 4 bases, the J end lost 4 bases, and 10 bases lay between the germline ends. The CDR3 has 13 amino acids. The CDR3 loop is CASSYPEFYGYTF. As DNA, the CDR3 is TGTGCCAGCAGCTACCCGGAGTTCTATGGCTACACCTTC.

The V gene is TRBV7-2, the J gene TRBJ2-1; D is ambiguous. This CDR3 is 15 amino acids long. Germline V gene lookup returns CDR1 SGHTA and CDR2 FQGNSA. The V end lost 0 bases, the J end lost 1 base, and 7 bases lay between the germline ends. As DNA, the CDR3 is TGTGCCAGCAGCTTAGCGGAAGGATCCTACAATGAGCAGTTCTTC. Protein sequence: CASSLAEGSYNEQFF.

There are a few counts of this clonotype. The chain is built from TRBV11-1 and TRBJ1-3, with 7 bases fitting TRBD1. CDR3 length equals 18 residues. Germline trimming cut 4 bases from V and 5 bases from J; bases unmatched to any gene: 17. Germline V gene sequence: CDR1 SGHAT, CDR2 FQDESV (reference sequence). The chain's CDR3 is CASSSPTAGTADRNTIYF. The DNA for the CDR3 is TGTGCCAGCAGCTCTCCCACCGCCGGGACAGCGGATCGAAACACCATATATTTT.

This clonotype was detected ten times or more. This chain connects TRBV5-5 to TRBJ2-1; D is possibly TRBD2 (6 bases). Trimming stripped 4 bases from V and 3 bases from J, with 14 bases between. There are 15 residues in the CDR3. The V gene's germline CDR1 is SGHKS and CDR2 YYEKEE (reference sequence). CDR3 DNA sequence: TGTGCCAGCAGCGGGACGAGGAGGGTCTACAATGAGCAGTTCTTC. Translation gives CASSGTRRVYNEQFF.

The chain uses TRBV7-2 and TRBJ1-4; D unclear. From germline, CDR1 is SGHTA and CDR2 FQGNSA. The CDR3 contains 17 residues. V was clipped by 2 bases and J by 5 bases, with 18 bases between them. The CDR3 loop is CASSLSIRAERNEKLFF. CDR3 coding DNA: TGTGCCAGCAGCTTAAGTATCCGTGCGGAGAGGAATGAAAAACTGTTTTTT. Complete variable domain (other parts from reference TRBV7-2 and TRBJ1-4): GAGVSQSPSNKVTEKGKDVELRCDPISGHTALYWYRQSLGQGLEFLIYFQGNSAPDKSGLPSDRFSAERTGGSVSTLTIQRTQQEDSAVYLCASSLSIRAERNEKLFFGSGTQLSVL.

This clonotype came up a few times. The J gene is TRBJ1-5, the V gene TRBV4-2; no clear D. From germline, CDR1 is LGHNA and CDR2 YNFKEQ. The V and J ends lost 5 bases and 4 bases respectively, with 15 bases between them. The length of the CDR3 is 15 residues. CDR3 loop: CASSFGLRLNQPQHF. The CDR3 DNA sequence: TGTGCCAGCAGCTTTGGGCTCCGACTTAATCAGCCCCAGCATTTT.

In this sample, this clonotype turned up a few times. The chain couples TRBV5-5 to TRBJ1-1; the D is unclear. The CDR3 sequence is 15 residues long. Germline CDR1 reads SGHKS; CDR2 reads YYEKEE (reference sequence). The V end was cut by 2 bases, the J end by 1 base, with 12 bases between. CDR3 region: CASSLGFVPNTEAFF. CDR3 DNA: TGTGCCAGCAGCTTAGGTTTTGTGCCGAACACTGAAGCTTTCTTT. The whole variable domain, filled in from reference TRBV5-5 and TRBJ1-1, reads DAGVTQSPTHLIKTRGQQVTLRCSPISGHKSVSWYQQVLGQGPQFIFQYYEKEERGRGNFPDRFSARQFPNYSSELNVNALLLGDSALYLCASSLGFVPNTEAFFGQGTRLTVV.

This clonotype has just a few counts. The chain combines TRBV12-3 or TRBV12-4 with TRBJ2-1, with 9 bases that match TRBD2. With V trimmed by 6 bases and J by 5 bases, 14 bases remained unmatched. The CDR3 has 17 residues. Written as DNA, the CDR3 is TGTGCCAGCAGCCCCTTTGGGGGTCTAGCGGGGCACAATGAGCAGTTCTTC. Its translation: CASSPFGGLAGHNEQFF.

This clonotype has more than one count but fewer than ten. The chain is built from TRBV20-1 and TRBJ1-5; D gene unclear. V shed 6 bases and J shed 2 bases, with 20 bases lying between them. Germline CDR1 and CDR2: DFQATT and SNEGSKA (reference sequence). This CDR3 has 16 amino acids. CDR3 coding DNA: TGCAGTGCGAGCGGATGGACCGACTTGGGCAATCAGCCCCAGCATTTT. Translated: CSASGWTDLGNQPQHF.

This clonotype was found many times. The rearrangement uses TRBV20-1 and TRBJ2-5; 8 bases are shared with TRBD1. The CDR3 totals 15 residues. The germline V gene encodes CDR1 DFQATT and CDR2 SNEGSKA (reference sequence). J lost 5 bases, V lost 0 bases, and 8 bases had no gene match. CDR3: CSAREGQGGGETQYF. CDR3 DNA: TGCAGTGCTAGAGAAGGACAGGGAGGAGGGGAGACCCAGTACTTC.

This chain joins TRBV30 and TRBJ2-7, with D perhaps TRBD1 or TRBD2 (6 bases each). Trimming pared 3 bases from V and 7 bases from J, leaving 16 bases between. Germline assignment: CDR1 GTSNPN and CDR2 SVGIG (reference sequence). The CDR3 consists of 13 residues. The CDR3 sequence is CAWRPSGAWEQYF. The CDR3 nucleotides read TGTGCCTGGAGACCGTCGGGGGCTTGGGAGCAGTACTTC.

This clonotype has only a few counts. The V call is TRBV5-1, the J call TRBJ2-2, with 7 bases aligning to TRBD1. The ends lost 3 bases at V and 0 bases at J; junction bases unmatched: 5. Germline CDR1 is SGHRS and CDR2 is YFSETQ. The CDR3 extends over 16 amino acids. The CDR3 is CASSSVQGTNTGELFF. The DNA of the CDR3 is TGCGCCAGCAGCTCGGTACAGGGGACGAACACCGGGGAGCTGTTTTTT.

This clonotype has a handful of counts. The chain couples TRBV2 to TRBJ2-2; D unclear. The ends were cut back, 3 bases at V and 0 bases at J, with 11 bases in the middle. The CDR3 is 16 residues long. CDR1 is SNHLY and CDR2 is FYNNEI in the germline V gene. The CDR3 bases are TGTGCCAGCAGTGATCACGACGGATCGAACACCGGGGAGCTGTTTTTT. Translation gives CASSDHDGSNTGELFF.

This chain links TRBV6-6 with TRBJ1-5; unclear D gene. The CDR3 extends over 16 amino acids. Trimming removed 5 bases at V and 1 base at J, with 15 bases between. Germline CDR1 and CDR2: MNHNY and SVGAGI (reference sequence). The CDR3 spells CASSPQRGKSNQPQHF. DNA for the CDR3: TGTGCCAGCAGTCCCCAGAGAGGGAAGAGCAATCAGCCCCAGCATTTT.

This chain joins TRBV30 and TRBJ2-7; 7 positions match TRBD1. After removal of 5 bases from V and 3 bases from J, the junction contained 1 base not matched to a gene. The CDR3 covers 11 residues. Germline assignment: CDR1 GTSNPN and CDR2 SVGIG (reference sequence). CDR3 loop: CAWWTGYEQYF. The CDR3, as DNA: TGTGCCTGGTGGACAGGCTACGAGCAGTACTTC.

Many counts were recorded for this clonotype. The chain is built from TRBV20-1 and TRBJ2-5; D ambiguous. CDR3 length: 15 residues. The V gene's germline CDR1 is DFQATT and CDR2 SNEGSKA (reference sequence). V gave up 3 bases and J gave up 1 base, with 15 bases separating them. CDR3 loop: CSARSGLLPQETQYF. The CDR3 DNA reads TGCAGTGCTAGGAGTGGCCTGCTTCCCCAAGAGACCCAGTACTTC.

This chain uses TRBV10-1 with TRBJ1-1; TRBD1 matches 10 bases. The CDR3 runs 13 residues. V lost 6 bases to trimming and J lost 6 bases; unmatched junction nucleotides: 4. Germline V CDR1 and CDR2: WNHNN, SYGVQD (reference sequence). CDR3 loop: CASRLGQGAEAFF. Here the CDR3 DNA reads TGCGCCAGCAGACTCGGACAGGGGGCTGAAGCTTTCTTT.

This clonotype was found a few times. The V and J genes are TRBV20-1 and TRBJ2-1, with D tentatively TRBD1 (6 bases). Per the germline V gene, CDR1 is DFQATT and CDR2 is SNEGSKA (reference sequence). V shed 0 bases and J shed 8 bases, with 17 bases lying between them. This CDR3 region has 15 residues. The chain's CDR3 is CSAREGGGRFDEQFF. The CDR3 DNA reads TGCAGTGCTAGAGAAGGTGGGGGCCGCTTCGATGAGCAGTTCTTC.